The text below deals with one TCR beta chain. Germline V gene lookup returns CDR1 SSHAT and CDR2 FNYEAQ (reference sequence). The CDR3 loop spans 14 amino acids. TCRdb re-called the 5' RACE reads and catalogs CDR3 proteins one per entry, DNA excluded. This sample's table reports approximately 150,000 distinct CDR3 sequences. This specimen comes from a study of T cells expressing NK-cell markers. The sample consisted of blood T cells: a sorted CD56 or NKG2C T cell subset, CD4+ or CD8+ T cells, or bulk PBMC T cells (not recorded which). The V call is TRBV7-7, the J call TRBJ2-2; TCRdb indicates TRBD1, and absent DNA this call remains unverified. The receptor was isolated from a man aged 18 to 29 in good health. The CDR3 loop reads CASSPGQMTGELFF.